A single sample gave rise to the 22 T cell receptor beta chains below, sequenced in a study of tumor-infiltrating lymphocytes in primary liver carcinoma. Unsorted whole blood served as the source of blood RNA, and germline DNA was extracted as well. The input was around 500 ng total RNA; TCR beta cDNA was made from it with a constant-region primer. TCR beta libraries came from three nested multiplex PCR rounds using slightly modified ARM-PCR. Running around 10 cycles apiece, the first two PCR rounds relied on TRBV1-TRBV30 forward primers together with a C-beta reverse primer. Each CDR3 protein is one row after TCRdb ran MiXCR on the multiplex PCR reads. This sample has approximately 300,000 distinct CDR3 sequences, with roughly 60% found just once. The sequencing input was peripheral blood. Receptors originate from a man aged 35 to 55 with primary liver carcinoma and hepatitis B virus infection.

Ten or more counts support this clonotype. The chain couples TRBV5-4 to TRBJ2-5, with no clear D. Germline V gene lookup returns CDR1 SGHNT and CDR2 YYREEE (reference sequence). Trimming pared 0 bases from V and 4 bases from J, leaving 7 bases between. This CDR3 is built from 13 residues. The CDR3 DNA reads TGTGCCAGCAGCTTGGATAGGCGAGAGACCCAGTACTTC. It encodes CASSLDRRETQYF.

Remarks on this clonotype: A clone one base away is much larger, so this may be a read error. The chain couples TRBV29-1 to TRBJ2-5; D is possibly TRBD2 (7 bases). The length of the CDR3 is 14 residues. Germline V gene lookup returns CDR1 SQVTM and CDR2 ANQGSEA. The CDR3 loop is CSVRGGGLSETQCF. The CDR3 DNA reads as TGCAGCGTCCGGGGAGGGGGTTTGAGTGAGACCCAGTGCTTC.

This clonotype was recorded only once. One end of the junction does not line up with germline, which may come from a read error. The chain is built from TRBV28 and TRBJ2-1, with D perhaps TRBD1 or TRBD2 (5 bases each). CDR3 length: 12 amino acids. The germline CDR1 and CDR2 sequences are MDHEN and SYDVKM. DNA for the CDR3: TGTGCCAGCAAACTCCGGGGCTATGAGCAGCTCTTC. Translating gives CASKLRGYEQLF. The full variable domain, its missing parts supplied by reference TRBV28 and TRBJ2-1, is DVKVTQSSRYLVKRTGEKVFLECVQDMDHENMFWYRQDPGLGLRLIYFSYDVKMKEKGDIPEGYSVSREKKERFSLILESASTNQTSMYLCASKLRGYEQLFGPGTRLTVL.

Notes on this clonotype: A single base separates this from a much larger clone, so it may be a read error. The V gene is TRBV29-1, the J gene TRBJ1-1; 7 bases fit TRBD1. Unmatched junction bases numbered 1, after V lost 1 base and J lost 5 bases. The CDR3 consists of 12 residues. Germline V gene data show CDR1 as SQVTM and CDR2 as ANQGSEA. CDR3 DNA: TGCAGCGTTGAAGTACAGGGGACTGAAGCTTTCTTT. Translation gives CSVEVQGTEAFF.

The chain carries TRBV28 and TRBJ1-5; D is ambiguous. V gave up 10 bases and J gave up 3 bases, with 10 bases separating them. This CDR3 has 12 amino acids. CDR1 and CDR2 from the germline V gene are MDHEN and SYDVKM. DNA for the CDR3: TGTGCCACTGAGACCGCCAATCAGCCCCAGCATTTT. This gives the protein CATETANQPQHF.

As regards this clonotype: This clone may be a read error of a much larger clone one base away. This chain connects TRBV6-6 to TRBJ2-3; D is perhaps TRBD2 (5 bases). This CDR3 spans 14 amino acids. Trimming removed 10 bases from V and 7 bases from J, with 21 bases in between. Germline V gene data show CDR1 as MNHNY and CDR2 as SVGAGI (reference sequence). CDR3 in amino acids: CATREAAATNTQYF. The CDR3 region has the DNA TGTGCCACCCGGGAAGCGGCCGCGACAAATACGCAGTATTTT.

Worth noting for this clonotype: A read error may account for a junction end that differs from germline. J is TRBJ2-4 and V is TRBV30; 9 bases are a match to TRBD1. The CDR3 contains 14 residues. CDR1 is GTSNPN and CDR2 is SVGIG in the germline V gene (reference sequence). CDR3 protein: CSWSGGTGFDIQYF. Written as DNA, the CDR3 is TGTTCCTGGAGCGGAGGGACAGGGTTTGACATTCAGTACTTC.

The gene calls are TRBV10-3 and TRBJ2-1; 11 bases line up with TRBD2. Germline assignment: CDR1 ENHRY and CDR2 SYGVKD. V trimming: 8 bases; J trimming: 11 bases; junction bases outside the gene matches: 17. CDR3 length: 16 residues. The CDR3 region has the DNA TGTGCCATCCAAGAGACTAGCGGGACCCGCGGGGAAAAGCAGTTCTTC. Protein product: CAIQETSGTRGEKQFF.

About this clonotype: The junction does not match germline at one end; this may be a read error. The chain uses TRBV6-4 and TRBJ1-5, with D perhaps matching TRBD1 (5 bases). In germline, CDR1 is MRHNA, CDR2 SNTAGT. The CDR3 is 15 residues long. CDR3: CASSVMGGKDQSQHF. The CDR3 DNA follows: TGTGCCAGCAGTGTTATGGGGGGGAAGGATCAGTCCCAGCATTTT.

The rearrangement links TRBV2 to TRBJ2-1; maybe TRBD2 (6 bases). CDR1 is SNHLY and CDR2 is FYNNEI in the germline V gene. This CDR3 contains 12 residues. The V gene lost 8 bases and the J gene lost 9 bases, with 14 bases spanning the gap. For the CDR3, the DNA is TGTGCCAGCTCAGCACTAGCCCCTGAGCAGTTCTTC. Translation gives CASSALAPEQFF.

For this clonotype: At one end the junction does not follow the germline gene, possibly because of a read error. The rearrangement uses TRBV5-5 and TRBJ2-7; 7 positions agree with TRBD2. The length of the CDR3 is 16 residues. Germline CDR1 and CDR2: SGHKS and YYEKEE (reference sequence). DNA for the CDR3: TGTGCCAGCAGCTTGGTTGGCGGGAGCGGGGTTTACGTGCAGTACTTC. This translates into CASSLVGGSGVYVQYF.

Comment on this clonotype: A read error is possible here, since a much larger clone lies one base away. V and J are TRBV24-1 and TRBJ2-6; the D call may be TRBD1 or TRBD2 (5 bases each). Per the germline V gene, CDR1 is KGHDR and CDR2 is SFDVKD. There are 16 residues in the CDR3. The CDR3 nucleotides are TGTGACACCGGAAAACCTGGGGGCTCTGGGGCCAACGTCCTGACTTTC. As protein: CDTGKPGGSGANVLTF.

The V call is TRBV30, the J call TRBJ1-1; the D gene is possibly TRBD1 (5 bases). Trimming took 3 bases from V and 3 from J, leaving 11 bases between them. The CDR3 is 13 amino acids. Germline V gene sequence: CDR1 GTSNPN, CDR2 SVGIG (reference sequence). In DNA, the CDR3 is TGTGCCTGGAGCATAGGGGAGGACACTGAAGCTTTCTTT. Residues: CAWSIGEDTEAFF.

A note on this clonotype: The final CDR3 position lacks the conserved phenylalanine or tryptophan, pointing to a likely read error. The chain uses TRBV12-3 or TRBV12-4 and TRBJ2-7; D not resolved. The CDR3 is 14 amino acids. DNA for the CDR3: TGTGCCAGCAGTTTGAGCCAGCTTTCCTACAAGCAGTACTTA. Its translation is CASSLSQLSYKQYL.

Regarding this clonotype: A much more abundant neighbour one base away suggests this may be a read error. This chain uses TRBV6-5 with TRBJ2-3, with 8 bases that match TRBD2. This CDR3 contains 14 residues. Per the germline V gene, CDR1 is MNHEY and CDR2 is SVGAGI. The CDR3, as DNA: TGTGTCAGCAGCTTAGCGGGAATCACAGATACGCAGTATTTT. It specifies CVSSLAGITDTQYF.

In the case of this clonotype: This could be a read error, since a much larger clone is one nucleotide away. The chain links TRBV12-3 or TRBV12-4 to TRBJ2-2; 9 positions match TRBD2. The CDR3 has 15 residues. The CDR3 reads CASRLAGELVGELFF. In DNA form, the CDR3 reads TGTGCCAGCAGATTAGCGGGAGAATTAGTCGGGGAGCTGTTTTTT.

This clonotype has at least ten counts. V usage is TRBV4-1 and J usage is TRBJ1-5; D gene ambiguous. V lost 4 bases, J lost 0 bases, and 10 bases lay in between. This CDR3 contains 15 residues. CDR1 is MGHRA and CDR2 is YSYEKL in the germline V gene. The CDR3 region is CASSPSGSSNQPQHF. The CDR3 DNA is TGCGCCAGCAGCCCTTCCGGGTCTAGCAATCAGCCCCAGCATTTT.

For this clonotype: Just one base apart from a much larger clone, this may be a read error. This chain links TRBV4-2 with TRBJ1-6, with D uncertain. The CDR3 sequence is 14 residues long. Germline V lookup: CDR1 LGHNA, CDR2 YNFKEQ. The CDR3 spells CASSQEIWDSPLRF. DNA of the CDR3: TGTGCCAGCAGCCAAGAAATTTGGGATTCACCCCTCCGCTTT.

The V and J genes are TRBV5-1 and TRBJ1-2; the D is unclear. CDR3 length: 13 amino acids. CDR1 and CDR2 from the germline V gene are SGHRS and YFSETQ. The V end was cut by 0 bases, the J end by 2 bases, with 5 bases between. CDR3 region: CASSLEVNYGYTF. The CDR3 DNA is TGCGCCAGCAGCTTGGAAGTAAACTATGGCTACACCTTC.

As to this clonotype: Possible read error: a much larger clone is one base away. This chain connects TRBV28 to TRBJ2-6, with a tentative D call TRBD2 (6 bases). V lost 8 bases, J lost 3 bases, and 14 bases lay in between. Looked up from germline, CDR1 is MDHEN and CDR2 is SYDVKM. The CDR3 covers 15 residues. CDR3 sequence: CASQAPGVGANVLTF. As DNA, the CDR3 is TGTGCCAGCCAGGCTCCGGGAGTTGGGGCCAACGTCCTGACTTTC.

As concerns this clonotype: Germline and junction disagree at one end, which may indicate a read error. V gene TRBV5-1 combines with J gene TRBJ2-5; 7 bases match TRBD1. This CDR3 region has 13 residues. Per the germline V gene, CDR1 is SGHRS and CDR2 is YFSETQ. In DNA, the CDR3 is TGCGCCAGCAGCTTTCAGGGGGAAGAGGCCCAGTACTTC. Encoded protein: CASSFQGEEAQYF. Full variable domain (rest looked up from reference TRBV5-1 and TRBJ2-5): KAGVTQTPRYLIKTRGQQVTLSCSPISGHRSVSWYQQTPGQGLQFLFEYFSETQRNKGNFPGRFSGRQFSNSRSEMNVSTLELGDSALYLCASSFQGEEAQYFGPGTRLLVL.

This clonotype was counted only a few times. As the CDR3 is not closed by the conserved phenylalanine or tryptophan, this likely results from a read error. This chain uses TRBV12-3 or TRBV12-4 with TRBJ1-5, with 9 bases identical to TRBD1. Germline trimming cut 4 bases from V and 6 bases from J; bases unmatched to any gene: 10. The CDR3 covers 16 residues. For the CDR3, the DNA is TGTGCCAGCAGTTATCGGACAGGGGCTGCGGCTCAGCCCCAGCATTCT. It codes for CASSYRTGAAAQPQHS.